Shown below are 7 T cell receptor beta chains from a single sample sequenced in a study of OX40 agonist ivuxolimab in advanced cancers. Method: immunoSEQ multiplex PCR; TCRdb's copy keeps in-frame clones and lacks some. The table lists around 35,000 clones, more than 85% of them singletons. The source was CD4+ or CD8+ T cells sorted from blood, collected in a trial of the OX40 agonist ivuxolimab. The receptors stem from an adult with an advanced solid tumor such as melanoma, head and neck, liver or kidney cancer.

This sequence joins TRBV6-5 and TRBJ1-1; 8 positions match TRBD1. The J segment lost 12 bases and the V segment lost 5 bases, leaving 8 bases of the junction unmatched. The CDR3 covers 12 residues. CDR1 MNHEY and CDR2 SVGAGI come from the germline V gene. In nucleotides, the CDR3 is TGTGCCAGCAGTGCGATCAGGGGGCATTCTTTCTTT. Translation: CASSAIRGHSFF.

The CDR3 bases are TGTGCCAGTAGTATAGGAGCCTCTGGAAACACCATATATTTT. It translates to CASSIGASGNTIYF. V usage is TRBV19 and J usage is TRBJ1-3; the D is unclear. V was pared by 1 base and J by 0 bases, with 4 bases between. Germline V lookup: CDR1 LNHDA, CDR2 SQIVND (reference sequence). The CDR3 sequence is 14 residues long.

This clone showed up just once. The V and J genes are TRBV4-2 and TRBJ2-3, with 7 positions matching TRBD2. The CDR3 sequence is 19 residues long. V gave up 4 bases and J gave up 1 base; unmatched junction bases: 17. Germline V CDR1 and CDR2: LGHNA, YNFKEQ. CDR3 sequence reads: CASSPSGRSGVRGTDTQYF. The CDR3 nucleotides are TGTGCCAGCAGCCCATCCGGCCGGAGCGGGGTGAGGGGCACAGATACGCAGTATTTT.

CDR3 in amino acids: CASSYRGLSQETQYF. CDR3 in DNA: TGTGCCAGCAGTTACCGGGGGTTGTCCCAAGAGACCCAGTACTTC. The chain employs TRBV27 and TRBJ2-5; TRBD2 is a possible D gene (6 bases). Trimming shortened V by 4 bases and J by 1 base, and 13 bases separated the two germline ends. CDR1 is MNHEY and CDR2 is SMNVEV in the germline V gene (reference sequence). The CDR3 spans 15 residues.

The rearrangement links TRBV2 to TRBJ2-2, with 8 bases that match TRBD1. This CDR3 comprises 14 residues. In germline, CDR1 is SNHLY, CDR2 FYNNEI. The V gene end was trimmed by 6 bases and the J gene end by 4 bases; junction bases not matched to a gene: 4. CDR3 protein: CASRLDRGTGELFF. The CDR3 DNA is TGTGCCAGCAGATTAGACAGGGGCACCGGGGAGCTGTTTTTT.

The gene calls are TRBV5-1 and TRBJ1-1; a possible D gene is TRBD1 (5 bases). The CDR3 has 14 residues. Germline V lookup: CDR1 SGHRS, CDR2 YFSETQ. V shed 4 bases and J shed 3 bases, with 13 bases lying between them. In DNA form, the CDR3 reads TGCGCCAGCAGCGGTAAGGGGCTCGACACTGAAGCTTTCTTT. This codes for CASSGKGLDTEAFF. The full variable domain, rest sourced from reference TRBV5-1 and TRBJ1-1, is KAGVTQTPRYLIKTRGQQVTLSCSPISGHRSVSWYQQTPGQGLQFLFEYFSETQRNKGNFPGRFSGRQFSNSRSEMNVSTLELGDSALYLCASSGKGLDTEAFFGQGTRLTVV.

This clone occurred once. The V call is TRBV13, the J call TRBJ2-7, with 8 bases identical to TRBD1. CDR3 size: 15 residues. Per the germline V gene, CDR1 is PRHDT and CDR2 is FYEKMQ (reference sequence). Losses at the gene ends were 4 bases for V and 7 bases for J; bases not matched to a gene: 12. CDR3 region: CASSSMDRVVGEQYF. CDR3 sequence (DNA): TGTGCCAGCAGCTCGATGGACAGGGTCGTGGGGGAGCAGTACTTC.